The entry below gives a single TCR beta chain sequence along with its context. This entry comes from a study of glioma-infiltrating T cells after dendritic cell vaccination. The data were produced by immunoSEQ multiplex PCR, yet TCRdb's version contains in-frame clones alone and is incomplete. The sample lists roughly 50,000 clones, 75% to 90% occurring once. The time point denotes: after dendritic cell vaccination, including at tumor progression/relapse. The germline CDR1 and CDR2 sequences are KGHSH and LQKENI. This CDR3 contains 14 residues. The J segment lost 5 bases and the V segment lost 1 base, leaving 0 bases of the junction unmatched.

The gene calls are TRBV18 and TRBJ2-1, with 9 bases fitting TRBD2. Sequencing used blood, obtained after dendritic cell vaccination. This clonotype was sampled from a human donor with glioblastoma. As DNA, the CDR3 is TGTGCCAGCTCACCACTAGCGGGAGACAATGAGCAGTTCTTC. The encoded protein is CASSPLAGDNEQFF.